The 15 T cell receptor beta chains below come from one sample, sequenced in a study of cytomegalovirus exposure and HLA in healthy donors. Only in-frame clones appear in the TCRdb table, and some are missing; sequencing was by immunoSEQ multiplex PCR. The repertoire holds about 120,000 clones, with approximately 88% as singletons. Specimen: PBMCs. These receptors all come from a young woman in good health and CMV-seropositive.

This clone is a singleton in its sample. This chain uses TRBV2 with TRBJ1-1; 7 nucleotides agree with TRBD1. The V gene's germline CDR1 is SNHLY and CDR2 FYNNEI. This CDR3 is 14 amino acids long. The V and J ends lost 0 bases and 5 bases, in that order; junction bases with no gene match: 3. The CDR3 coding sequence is TGTGCCAGCAGTGAAGCGCCGACAGGGACTGAAGCTTTCTTT. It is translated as CASSEAPTGTEAFF.

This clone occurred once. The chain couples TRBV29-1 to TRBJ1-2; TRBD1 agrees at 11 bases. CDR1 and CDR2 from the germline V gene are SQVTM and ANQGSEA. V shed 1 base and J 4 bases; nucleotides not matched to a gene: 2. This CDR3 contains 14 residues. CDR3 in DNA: TGCAGCGTTGAAGGTGGACAGGGGGCCTATGGCTACACCTTC. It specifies CSVEGGQGAYGYTF.

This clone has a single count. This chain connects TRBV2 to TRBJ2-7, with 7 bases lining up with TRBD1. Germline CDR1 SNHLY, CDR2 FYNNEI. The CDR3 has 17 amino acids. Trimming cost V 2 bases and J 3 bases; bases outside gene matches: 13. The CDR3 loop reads CASSESSWDRGVYEQYF. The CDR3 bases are TGTGCCAGCAGTGAAAGTAGTTGGGACAGAGGTGTCTACGAGCAGTACTTC.

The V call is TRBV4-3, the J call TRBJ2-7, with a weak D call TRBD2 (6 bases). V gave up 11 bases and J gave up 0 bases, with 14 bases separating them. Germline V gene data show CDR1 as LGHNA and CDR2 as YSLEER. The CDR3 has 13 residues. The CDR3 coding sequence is TGCGCCCCCATCCGGGGGAGCTCCTACGAGCAGTACTTC. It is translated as CAPIRGSSYEQYF.

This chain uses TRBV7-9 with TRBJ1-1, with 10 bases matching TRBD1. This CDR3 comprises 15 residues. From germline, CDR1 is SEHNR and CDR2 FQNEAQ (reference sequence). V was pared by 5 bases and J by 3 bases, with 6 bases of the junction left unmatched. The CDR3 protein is CASSHRTGGHTEAFF. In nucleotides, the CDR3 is TGTGCCAGCAGCCACCGGACAGGGGGACACACTGAAGCTTTCTTT.

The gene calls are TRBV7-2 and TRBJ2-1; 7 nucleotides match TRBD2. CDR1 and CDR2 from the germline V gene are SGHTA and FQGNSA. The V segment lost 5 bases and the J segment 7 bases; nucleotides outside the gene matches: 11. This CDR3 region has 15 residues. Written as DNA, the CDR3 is TGTGCCAGCAGCGTACCGTTTTGGACTAGGAATGAGCAGTTCTTC. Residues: CASSVPFWTRNEQFF.

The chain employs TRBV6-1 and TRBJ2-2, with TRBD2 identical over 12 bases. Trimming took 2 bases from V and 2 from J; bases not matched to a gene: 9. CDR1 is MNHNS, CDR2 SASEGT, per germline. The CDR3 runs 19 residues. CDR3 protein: CASSERPSGGAINTGELFF. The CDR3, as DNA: TGTGCCAGCAGTGAAAGGCCTAGCGGGGGGGCAATTAACACCGGGGAGCTGTTTTTT.

CDR3 residues: CASSLGGGPYEQYF. In nucleotides, the CDR3 is TGTGCCAGCAGCTTGGGGGGGGGTCCCTACGAGCAGTACTTC. The rearrangement joins TRBV5-6 to TRBJ2-7; 7 bases agree with TRBD2. Per germline, CDR1 SGHDT and CDR2 YYEEEE. The CDR3 is made up of 14 amino acids. Unmatched junction bases numbered 2, after V lost 0 bases and J lost 2 bases. Filled out from reference TRBV5-6 and TRBJ2-7, the complete variable domain reads DAGVTQSPTHLIKTRGQQVTLRCSPKSGHDTVSWYQQALGQGPQFIFQYYEEEERQRGNFPDRFSGHQFPNYSSELNVNALLLGDSALYLCASSLGGGPYEQYFGPGTRLTVT.

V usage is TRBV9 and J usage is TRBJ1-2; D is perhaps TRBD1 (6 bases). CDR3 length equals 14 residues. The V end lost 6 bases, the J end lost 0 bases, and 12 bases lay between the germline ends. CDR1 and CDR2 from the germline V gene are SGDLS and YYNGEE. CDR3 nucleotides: TGTGCCAGCACTACAGGGACTACTAACTATGGCTACACCTTC. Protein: CASTTGTTNYGYTF.

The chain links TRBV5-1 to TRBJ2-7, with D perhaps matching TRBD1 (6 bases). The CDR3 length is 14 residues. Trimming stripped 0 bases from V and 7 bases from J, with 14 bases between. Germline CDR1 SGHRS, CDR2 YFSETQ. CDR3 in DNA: TGCGCCAGCAGCTTGGGGGGGCGCGCAGGAGAGCAGTACTTC. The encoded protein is CASSLGGRAGEQYF.

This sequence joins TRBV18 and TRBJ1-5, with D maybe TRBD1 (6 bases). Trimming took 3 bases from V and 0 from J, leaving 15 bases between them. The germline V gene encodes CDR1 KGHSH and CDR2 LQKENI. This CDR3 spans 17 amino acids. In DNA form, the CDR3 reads TGTGCCAGCTCACCCGACTCCACAGGGTTTAGCAATCAGCCCCAGCATTTT. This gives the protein CASSPDSTGFSNQPQHF.

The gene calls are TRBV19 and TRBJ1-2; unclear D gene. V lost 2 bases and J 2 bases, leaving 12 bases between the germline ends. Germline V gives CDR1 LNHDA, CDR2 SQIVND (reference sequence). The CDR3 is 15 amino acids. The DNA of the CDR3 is TGTGCCAGTAGTATAACGCCCCGGGGAAACTATGGCTACACCTTC. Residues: CASSITPRGNYGYTF.

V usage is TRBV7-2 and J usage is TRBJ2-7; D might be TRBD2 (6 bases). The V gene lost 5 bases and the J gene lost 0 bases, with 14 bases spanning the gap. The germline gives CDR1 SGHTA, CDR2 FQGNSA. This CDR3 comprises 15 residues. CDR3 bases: TGTGCCAGCAGCCGGGGGTCTACCGGCTCCTACGAGCAGTACTTC. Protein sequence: CASSRGSTGSYEQYF.

The CDR3 spells CASKRQGINEKLFF. CDR3 in DNA: TGTGCCAGTAAACGACAGGGGATTAATGAAAAACTGTTTTTT. V usage is TRBV19 and J usage is TRBJ1-4; 8 bases are a match to TRBD1. The CDR3 runs 14 residues. The V and J ends lost 7 bases and 4 bases, in that order; junction bases with no gene match: 5. The germline V gene has CDR1 LNHDA and CDR2 SQIVND (reference sequence).

CDR3 in amino acids: CASSRTSAYNEQFF. Here the CDR3 DNA reads TGCGCCAGCAGCCGGACTAGCGCCTACAATGAGCAGTTCTTC. This sequence joins TRBV4-3 and TRBJ2-1, with TRBD2 identical over 9 bases. J gave up 2 bases and V 4 bases, and 0 bases lay outside the gene matches. The CDR3 has 14 amino acids. Germline loops: CDR1 LGHNA, CDR2 YSLEER.